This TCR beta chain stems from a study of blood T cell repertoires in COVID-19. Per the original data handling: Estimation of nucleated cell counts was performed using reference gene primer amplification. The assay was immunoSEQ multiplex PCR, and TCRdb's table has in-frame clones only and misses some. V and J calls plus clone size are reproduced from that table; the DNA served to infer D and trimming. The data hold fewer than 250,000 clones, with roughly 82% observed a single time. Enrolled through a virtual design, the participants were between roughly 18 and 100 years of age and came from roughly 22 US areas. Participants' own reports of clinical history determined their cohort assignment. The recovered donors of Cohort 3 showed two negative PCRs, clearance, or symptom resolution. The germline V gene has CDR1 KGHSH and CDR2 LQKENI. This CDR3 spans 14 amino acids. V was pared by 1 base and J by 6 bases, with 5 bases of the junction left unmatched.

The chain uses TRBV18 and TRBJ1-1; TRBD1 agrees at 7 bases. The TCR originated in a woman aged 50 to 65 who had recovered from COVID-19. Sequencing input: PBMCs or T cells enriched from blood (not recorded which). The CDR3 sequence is CASSPQGAGAEAFF. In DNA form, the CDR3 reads TGTGCCAGCTCACCACAGGGGGCAGGGGCTGAAGCTTTCTTT.